The 32 T cell receptor beta chains given below trace back to one sample, sequenced in a study of regulatory T cells in long-lasting Graves disease. Time point of the sample: newly diagnosed GD, antithyroid drugs for less than 3 months. From RNA extracted from PBMCs, the TCR library was made. The TCR beta library used iRepertoire HTBI primers with Arm-PCR amplification of CDR3. TCRdb re-called the multiplex PCR reads through MiXCR, storing one row per CDR3 protein. The sample lists about 210,000 distinct CDR3 sequences; roughly a fifth were seen once. This sample also appeared in a second study, on T cells in Graves' hyperthyroidism and ophthalmopathy.

The sequences come from peripheral blood mononuclear cells (PBMCs), collected at new diagnosis, from a patient treated with antithyroid drugs. The source of these receptors is a woman in her 30s with Graves disease.

In its sample, this clonotype was seen many times. The chain is built from TRBV5-6 and TRBJ1-2, with D possibly matching TRBD1 (6 bases). Per germline, CDR1 SGHDT and CDR2 YYEEEE. V lost 4 bases to trimming and J lost 6 bases, with 13 bases between them. CDR3 length equals 13 residues. CDR3 sequence: CASSPTGRDGYTF. The CDR3 DNA is TGTGCCAGCAGCCCGACAGGAAGAGATGGCTACACCTTC.

There are many counts of this clonotype. The rearrangement uses TRBV5-6 and TRBJ1-4; no clear D gene. Germline CDR1 is SGHDT and CDR2 is YYEEEE. V was clipped by 2 bases and J by 0 bases, with 11 bases between them. The CDR3 runs to 16 residues. CDR3 nucleotide sequence: TGTGCCAGCAGCTTTGCCAGTTTTGCAACTAATGAAAAACTGTTTTTT. The encoded protein is CASSFASFATNEKLFF.

Many counts were recorded for this clonotype. V and J are TRBV5-1 and TRBJ1-4, with a weak D call TRBD1 (5 bases). V was trimmed by 0 bases and J by 6 bases, leaving 12 bases between them. CDR3 length equals 15 residues. Germline assignment: CDR1 SGHRS and CDR2 YFSETQ. The CDR3 loop is CASSLDTGGYEKLFF. Written as DNA, the CDR3 is TGCGCCAGCAGCTTGGATACGGGGGGATATGAAAAACTGTTTTTT.

This clonotype was seen many times. This sequence joins TRBV7-2 and TRBJ2-2; TRBD2 aligns across 14 bases. Per germline, CDR1 SGHTA and CDR2 FQGNSA. CDR3 length equals 16 residues. Unmatched junction bases numbered 1, after V lost 2 bases and J lost 5 bases. The CDR3 nucleotides are TGTGCCAGCAGCTTAAGACTAGCGGGGGGGACCGGGGAGCTGTTTTTT. Its protein is CASSLRLAGGTGELFF.

This clonotype was seen many times. The chain employs TRBV5-1 and TRBJ1-3, with 8 nucleotides matching TRBD1. Losses at the gene ends were 5 bases for V and 0 bases for J; bases not matched to a gene: 4. CDR3 length: 15 amino acids. The germline gives CDR1 SGHRS, CDR2 YFSETQ. The CDR3 loop is CASRIDRGSGNTIYF. In DNA form, the CDR3 reads TGCGCCAGCAGGATTGACAGGGGCTCTGGAAACACCATATATTTT.

There are a few counts of this clonotype. V is TRBV2 and J is TRBJ1-2, with D tentatively TRBD1 (5 bases). CDR1 SNHLY and CDR2 FYNNEI come from the germline V gene. The CDR3 is made up of 16 amino acids. Trimming took 4 bases from V and 0 from J, leaving 15 bases between them. CDR3 nucleotide sequence: TGTGCCAGCAGTGTCCAGGGACGGACGACTAACTATGGCTACACCTTC. Translating gives CASSVQGRTTNYGYTF.

This clonotype occurred many times. The chain carries TRBV11-2 and TRBJ2-7; 8 bases fit TRBD1. The V segment lost 4 bases and the J segment 6 bases; nucleotides outside the gene matches: 2. Germline assignment: CDR1 SGHAT and CDR2 FQNNGV. CDR3 length equals 12 residues. CDR3 DNA: TGTGCCAGCAGCTCCACAGGGGGCGAGCAGTACTTC. Amino acids: CASSSTGGEQYF.

This clonotype occurred many times. The chain employs TRBV7-8 and TRBJ2-7; D unclear. The CDR3 runs to 16 residues. V lost 1 base and J lost 0, with 13 bases in between. Germline CDR1 and CDR2: SGHVS and FQNEAQ. CDR3 in amino acids: CASSLGSETLSYEQYF. CDR3 nucleotides: TGTGCCAGCAGCTTAGGATCCGAGACCCTCTCCTACGAGCAGTACTTC.

This clonotype was seen repeatedly, ten times or more. The chain has TRBV2 and TRBJ1-2; D unclear. The V and J ends lost 6 bases and 2 bases respectively, with 16 bases between them. The CDR3 consists of 15 residues. The germline V gene encodes CDR1 SNHLY and CDR2 FYNNEI. Written as DNA, the CDR3 is TGTGCCAGCAGCCCAAGGTCCGGCCCCAACTATGGCTACACCTTC. Its translation is CASSPRSGPNYGYTF.

In its sample, this clonotype was seen many times. The chain uses TRBV18 and TRBJ2-2; D not resolved. There are 16 residues in the CDR3. The V end was cut by 1 base, the J end by 5 bases, with 14 bases between. CDR1 KGHSH and CDR2 LQKENI come from the germline V gene. Here the CDR3 reads CASSPRRHTETGELFF. For the CDR3, the DNA is TGTGCCAGCTCACCACGTCGGCACACTGAAACCGGGGAGCTGTTTTTT.

This clonotype was detected ten times or more. The rearrangement links TRBV7-2 to TRBJ2-7, with D unresolved. This CDR3 has 15 amino acids. Trimming took off 3 bases at V and 2 bases at J, with 14 bases between the two ends. CDR1 and CDR2 from the germline V gene are SGHTA and FQGNSA. CDR3 residues: CASSFLGRPPYEQYF. In nucleotides, the CDR3 is TGTGCCAGCAGCTTCCTGGGAAGGCCCCCCTACGAGCAGTACTTC.

The sample holds many counts of this clonotype. The gene calls are TRBV20-1 and TRBJ1-2, with a tentative D call TRBD1 (5 bases). This CDR3 is built from 13 residues. CDR1 is DFQATT and CDR2 is SNEGSKA in the germline V gene (reference sequence). Trimming removed 0 bases from V and 6 bases from J, with 11 bases in between. The CDR3 reads CSARDQSGHGYTF. The CDR3 DNA follows: TGCAGTGCTAGAGATCAGTCAGGGCATGGCTACACCTTC.

This clonotype was seen many times. The genes are TRBV3-1 and TRBJ2-5, with D perhaps assigned TRBD1 or TRBD2 (5 bases each). The CDR3 length is 14 residues. The V end was cut by 0 bases, the J end by 5 bases, with 10 bases between. Germline loops: CDR1 LGHDT, CDR2 YNNKEL (reference sequence). The CDR3 bases are TGTGCCAGCAGCCAAGATCCGGGGCAGGAGACCCAGTACTTC. Translated, it gives CASSQDPGQETQYF.

Of note for this clonotype: This may be a read error, as it is one base from a much larger clone. The rearrangement uses TRBV29-1 and TRBJ2-1; tentatively, D is TRBD1 or TRBD2 (5 bases each). Trimming removed 0 bases from V and 10 bases from J, with 10 bases in between. Germline assignment: CDR1 SQVTM and CDR2 ANQGSEA. The CDR3 is 12 residues long. CDR3 amino acids: CSVEEGTGEQFF. The CDR3, as DNA: TGCAGCGTTGAAGAAGGGACCGGAGAGCAGTTCTTC.

This clonotype was seen only a few times. It may be a read error: a sequence one base away is much more abundant. The chain joins TRBV11-2 to TRBJ1-3; tentatively, D is TRBD1 (5 bases). CDR1 SGHAT and CDR2 FQNNGV come from the germline V gene. V lost 1 base to trimming and J lost 8 bases, with 15 bases between them. The CDR3 totals 15 residues. The CDR3 reads CASSLGGESGYTIYF. The CDR3 DNA follows: TGTGCCAGCAGCTTAGGAGGGGAGTCCGGATACACCATATATTTT. Complete variable domain (other parts from reference TRBV11-2 and TRBJ1-3): EAGVAQSPRYKIIEKRQSVAFWCNPISGHATLYWYQQILGQGPKLLIQFQNNGVVDDSQLPKDRFSAERLKGVDSTLKIQPAKLEDSAVYLCASSLGGESGYTIYFGEGSWLTVV.

The rearrangement joins TRBV2 to TRBJ1-1, with 12 bases identical to TRBD1. Germline values: CDR1 SNHLY, CDR2 FYNNEI. This CDR3 has 16 residues. The trim removed 7 bases at V and 4 bases at J, leaving 10 bases unmatched. CDR3 nucleotide sequence: TGTGCCAGCACCGACGGTGGGACAGGGGGCCTCACTGAAGCTTTCTTT. Amino acid sequence: CASTDGGTGGLTEAFF.

In this sample, this clonotype turned up many times. V and J are TRBV2 and TRBJ2-3; 9 nucleotides match TRBD2. Germline V gene lookup returns CDR1 SNHLY and CDR2 FYNNEI. The J segment lost 3 bases and the V segment lost 4 bases, leaving 5 bases of the junction unmatched. The CDR3 has 15 residues. CDR3 nucleotides: TGTGCCAGCAGTGGCGAGACTAGCGGTACAGATACGCAGTATTTT. Protein sequence: CASSGETSGTDTQYF.

The chain joins TRBV19 to TRBJ2-7; TRBD1 aligns across 10 bases. The V gene end was trimmed by 6 bases and the J gene end by 1 base; junction bases not matched to a gene: 6. The CDR3 covers 15 residues. Germline values: CDR1 LNHDA, CDR2 SQIVND (reference sequence). The CDR3 region has the DNA TGTGCCAGTAGAGGGTCGGGACAGGGGTCCTACGAGCAGTACTTC. This sequence encodes CASRGSGQGSYEQYF.

The chain links TRBV20-1 to TRBJ2-7; 12 nucleotides line up with TRBD2. V was clipped by 3 bases and J by 5 bases; unmatched bases: 8. The length of the CDR3 is 15 residues. CDR1 and CDR2 (germline): DFQATT, SNEGSKA (reference sequence). CDR3: CSARGTSGSNHEQYF. The CDR3 DNA is TGCAGTGCTAGGGGGACTAGCGGGTCTAACCACGAGCAGTACTTC.

This clonotype was found many times. This sequence joins TRBV11-3 and TRBJ1-1, with D possibly matching TRBD1 (6 bases). V was trimmed by 5 bases and J by 2 bases, leaving 12 bases between them. The CDR3 runs 14 residues. In germline, CDR1 is SGHNT, CDR2 YENEEA. CDR3 sequence reads: CASSRDRYNTEAFF. DNA for the CDR3: TGTGCCAGCAGCCGAGACAGGTATAACACTGAAGCTTTCTTT.

This clonotype appeared many times. The chain couples TRBV20-1 to TRBJ2-7; 8 bases are a match to TRBD2. V shed 6 bases and J 3 bases; nucleotides not matched to a gene: 10. The CDR3 length is 14 residues. Germline-derived CDR1 and CDR2 are DFQATT and SNEGSKA (reference sequence). The CDR3 sequence: CSATKGLGLYEQYF. The CDR3 region has the DNA TGCAGTGCCACCAAGGGACTAGGACTCTACGAGCAGTACTTC.

The sample holds many counts of this clonotype. The chain has TRBV30 and TRBJ1-1; 7 positions agree with TRBD1. The CDR3 runs to 18 residues. The J segment lost 0 bases and the V segment lost 2 bases, leaving 15 bases of the junction unmatched. Per germline, CDR1 GTSNPN and CDR2 SVGIG (reference sequence). The CDR3 DNA reads as TGTGCCTGGAGTTCCCCTCAGGGGACAGTGTTCATGAACACTGAAGCTTTCTTT. Its protein product is CAWSSPQGTVFMNTEAFF.

The chain has TRBV5-1 and TRBJ2-3; 10 bases line up with TRBD1. The DNA end is more similar to TRBJ2-1, so the J call may be wrong. Germline-derived CDR1 and CDR2 are SGHRS and YFSETQ. This CDR3 contains 16 residues. CDR3 amino acids: CASSLGSGTGEGEQFF. In DNA, the CDR3 is TGCGCCAGCAGCTTGGGCTCCGGGACAGGGGAGGGTGAGCAGTTCTTC.

Of note for this clonotype: A much larger clone differs by one base, so this may be a read error. The chain recombines TRBV30 with TRBJ2-1; D uncertain. The CDR3 totals 16 residues. Germline CDR1 is GTSNPN and CDR2 is SVGIG (reference sequence). Trimming removed 0 bases from V and 5 bases from J, with 17 bases in between. The DNA for the CDR3 is TGTGCCTGGAGTGTTTCCCCCCCCGGACCCAACAATGAGCAGTTCTTC. This encodes CAWSVSPPGPNNEQFF.

This clonotype was seen ten or more times. The rearrangement links TRBV6-1 to TRBJ1-4, with a weak D call TRBD1 (6 bases). Between the trimmed V and J ends, which lost 6 bases and 6 bases, there was a span of 20 bases. Germline V lookup: CDR1 MNHNS, CDR2 SASEGT. CDR3 length equals 16 residues. Here the CDR3 DNA reads TGTGCCAGCAGACGTTTCGGGGGCGCGTCGGATGAAAAACTGTTTTTT. Protein product: CASRRFGGASDEKLFF.

The rearrangement uses TRBV30 and TRBJ2-6; D gene uncertain. Germline V gene sequence: CDR1 GTSNPN, CDR2 SVGIG (reference sequence). Trimming stripped 6 bases from V and 4 bases from J, with 10 bases between. The CDR3 length is 13 residues. The DNA of the CDR3 is TGTGCCTGCCAGGCCCCAGGGGCCAACGTCCTGACTTTC. It specifies CACQAPGANVLTF.

This clonotype showed up just a few times. This chain links TRBV4-2 with TRBJ1-5; D uncertain. The germline V gene encodes CDR1 LGHNA and CDR2 YNFKEQ. Trimming stripped 2 bases from V and 6 bases from J, with 14 bases between. There are 15 residues in the CDR3. The CDR3 DNA is TGTGCCAGCAGCCAAAATTCACAGACGGGTCAGCCCCAGCATTTT. Translation gives CASSQNSQTGQPQHF.

This clonotype was seen repeatedly, ten times or more. The genes are TRBV28 and TRBJ1-4; weak D call: TRBD1 (6 bases). This CDR3 spans 13 amino acids. Germline lookup yields CDR1 MDHEN and CDR2 SYDVKM. V was cut by 5 bases and J by 6 bases, with 10 bases left in between. The CDR3 region has the DNA TGTGCCAGCAGTCTCCGGACAGATGAAAAACTGTTTTTT. Translated: CASSLRTDEKLFF.

The table lists this clonotype with many counts. The chain uses TRBV28 and TRBJ1-1, with a weak D call TRBD1 (5 bases). The V end was cut by 5 bases, the J end by 0 bases, with 13 bases between. Germline-derived CDR1 and CDR2 are MDHEN and SYDVKM. This CDR3 comprises 15 residues. CDR3 loop: CASSPPREVNTEAFF. CDR3 nucleotide sequence: TGTGCCAGCAGTCCCCCCAGGGAGGTGAACACTGAAGCTTTCTTT.

This clonotype has just a few counts. This chain links TRBV28 with TRBJ2-3; TRBD1 matches at 8 bases. There are 14 residues in the CDR3. V lost 6 bases and J lost 6; bases outside the gene matches: 8. Germline CDR1 MDHEN, CDR2 SYDVKM. The DNA for the CDR3 is TGTGCCAGCAGCCACGACAGGGGACGGGATACGCAGTATTTT. This translates into CASSHDRGRDTQYF.

This clonotype was detected many times. An end of the junction differs from the germline gene, which may be a read error. This rearrangement joins TRBV7-7 to TRBJ2-5; 7 bases map to TRBD2. The germline V gene has CDR1 SSHAT and CDR2 FNYEAQ (reference sequence). The CDR3 spans 16 residues. The CDR3 DNA sequence: TGTGCTAGCAGCTTAGGGAGCGGGATGGCGGGGGAGACCCAGTACTTC. As protein: CASSLGSGMAGETQYF.

This clonotype was observed a handful of times. The chain joins TRBV7-9 to TRBJ1-4, with a tentative D call TRBD1 (6 bases). Germline CDR1 SEHNR, CDR2 FQNEAQ (reference sequence). The CDR3 is made up of 15 amino acids. V lost 5 bases and J 5 bases, leaving 15 bases between the germline ends. The CDR3 DNA reads TGTGCCAGCAGCCGATCGACAGGACAAAATGAAAAACTGTTTTTT. The encoded protein is CASSRSTGQNEKLFF.